The T cell receptor (beta chain) under discussion was sequenced for a study of blood T cell repertoires in COVID-19. Background on the study: In each case, the material was cDNA or gDNA derived from T cells, B-cell-depleted T cells, or PBMCs.

Germline assignment: CDR1 MRHNA and CDR2 SNTAGT. After removal of 6 bases from V and 3 bases from J, the junction contained 4 bases not matched to a gene. The length of the CDR3 is 15 residues. Original processing notes: Reference gene primer amplification gave estimated nucleated cell counts. This table comes from immunoSEQ multiplex PCR, and its TCRdb copy is limited to in-frame clones, with some not included. For V, J and clone size, that table is used; D and trimming come from the DNA. The sample lists 250,000 to 350,000 clones; approximately 89% were seen once. The receptor was isolated from a woman in her twenties or thirties who had recovered from COVID-19. The chain has TRBV6-4 and TRBJ2-2; 10 bases agree with TRBD1. Sequencing was carried out using peripheral blood. The CDR3 spells CASSRDRGDTGELFF. Here the CDR3 DNA reads TGTGCCAGCAGCCGGGACAGGGGTGACACCGGGGAGCTGTTTTTT.